One and the same sample provided the 18 T cell receptor beta chains below, sequenced in a study of CD8 T cells in ankylosing spondylitis. TCRdb reanalysed the 5' RACE reads using MiXCR and keeps one entry per CDR3 protein. This table has 200,000 to 300,000 distinct CDR3 sequences, approximately 9% appearing once. Sequences were obtained from blood, either unsorted or a sorted T cell fraction (not recorded which). Receptors originate from a male donor with ankylosing spondylitis or in good health (not recorded which).

This clonotype has at least ten counts. The rearrangement joins TRBV7-2 to TRBJ2-1; 13 bases are a match to TRBD2. The CDR3 loop spans 14 amino acids. V lost 4 bases, J lost 9 bases, and 3 bases stayed unmatched. Germline CDR1 SGHTA, CDR2 FQGNSA. The CDR3 loop is CASSSGLAGVEQFF. The CDR3, as DNA: TGTGCCAGCAGCTCCGGACTAGCGGGAGTTGAGCAGTTCTTC.

This clonotype was seen repeatedly, ten times or more. The V gene is TRBV5-4, the J gene TRBJ2-1; D is ambiguous. Trimming took off 7 bases at V and 7 bases at J, with 21 bases between the two ends. CDR1 SGHNT and CDR2 YYREEE come from the germline V gene (reference sequence). The CDR3 extends over 15 amino acids. The CDR3 is CASSTLSDGLNEQFF. DNA for the CDR3: TGTGCCAGCTCCACTCTCAGCGACGGTCTTAATGAGCAGTTCTTC.

The V gene is TRBV28, the J gene TRBJ2-5, with TRBD1 matching over 7 bases. In germline, CDR1 is MDHEN, CDR2 SYDVKM. V shed 4 bases and J 3 bases; nucleotides not matched to a gene: 8. This CDR3 spans 15 amino acids. The CDR3 sequence: CASSSSTGWEETQYF. CDR3 bases: TGTGCCAGCAGTTCGTCGACAGGGTGGGAAGAGACCCAGTACTTC.

This clonotype was seen repeatedly, ten times or more. CDR3 DNA sequence: TGCGCCAGCAGCTTGTCGGATGGCACAGAGACCCAGTACTTC. This sequence encodes CASSLSDGTETQYF. The chain is built from TRBV5-1 and TRBJ2-5; D remains unclear. This CDR3 is built from 14 residues. V lost 1 base, J lost 4 bases, and 11 bases lay in between. Germline assignment: CDR1 SGHRS and CDR2 YFSETQ.

This clonotype was observed many times. The rearrangement joins TRBV20-1 to TRBJ1-1, with unresolved D. Germline loops: CDR1 DFQATT, CDR2 SNEGSKA (reference sequence). This CDR3 has 11 residues. Trimming pared 3 bases from V and 4 bases from J, leaving 6 bases between. The CDR3 region has the DNA TGCAGTGCTAGTAAGGGCACTGAAGCTTTCTTT. It yields the protein CSASKGTEAFF.

CDR3 sequence (DNA): TGTGCCTGGAGTGTAGGACTAGCGGGAGTCAATGAGCAGTTCTTC. Protein sequence: CAWSVGLAGVNEQFF. This chain uses TRBV30 with TRBJ2-1, with 13 nucleotides matching TRBD2. Germline assignment: CDR1 GTSNPN and CDR2 SVGIG (reference sequence). Trimming at V came to 0 bases and at J to 6 bases, leaving 2 bases not matched to a gene. The CDR3 loop spans 15 amino acids. Full variable domain (missing parts from reference TRBV30 and TRBJ2-1): SQTIHQWPATLVQPVGSPLSLECTVEGTSNPNLYWYRQAAGRGLQLLFYSVGIGQISSEVPQNLSASRPQDRQFILSSKKLLLSDSGFYLCAWSVGLAGVNEQFFGPGTRLTVL.

There are many counts of this clonotype. The chain carries TRBV20-1 and TRBJ2-7, with TRBD1 matching over 7 bases. V lost 2 bases and J lost 0; bases outside the gene matches: 4. This CDR3 is built from 14 residues. Germline V gene data show CDR1 as DFQATT and CDR2 as SNEGSKA (reference sequence). CDR3 protein: CSARRQGPSYEQYF. CDR3 nucleotide sequence: TGCAGTGCTAGACGACAGGGACCCTCCTACGAGCAGTACTTC.

This clonotype came up many times. The rearrangement links TRBV5-1 to TRBJ1-1; TRBD1 is a possible D gene (5 bases). CDR1 and CDR2 from the germline V gene are SGHRS and YFSETQ. Trimming pared 3 bases from V and 7 bases from J, leaving 13 bases between. The CDR3 totals 13 residues. The CDR3 loop is CASSSPTDSEAFF. CDR3 in DNA: TGCGCCAGCAGCTCCCCAACAGACAGTGAAGCTTTCTTT.

This clonotype was seen at least ten times. This sequence joins TRBV7-8 and TRBJ1-4; 8 nucleotides line up with TRBD1. The CDR3 is 14 residues long. V gave up 5 bases and J gave up 6 bases; unmatched junction bases: 5. Germline values: CDR1 SGHVS, CDR2 FQNEAQ. CDR3 DNA: TGTGCCAGCAGCCCCGACAGGGGATATGAAAAACTGTTTTTT. Translated: CASSPDRGYEKLFF.

This clonotype was detected many times. J is TRBJ2-1 and V is TRBV20-1, with TRBD2 matching over 11 bases. The CDR3 sequence is 16 residues long. The ends lost 0 bases at V and 9 bases at J; junction bases unmatched: 10. From germline, CDR1 is DFQATT and CDR2 SNEGSKA (reference sequence). Written as DNA, the CDR3 is TGCAGTGCTAGAGATGCGGGACTAGCGGCGGGCGGTGAGCAGTTCTTC. Protein product: CSARDAGLAAGGEQFF.

This chain connects TRBV30 to TRBJ1-1, with D hard to call. The germline gives CDR1 GTSNPN, CDR2 SVGIG (reference sequence). The CDR3 extends over 14 amino acids. V lost 0 bases to trimming and J lost 3 bases, with 11 bases between them. The CDR3 is CAWSVGKRDTEAFF. In DNA form, the CDR3 reads TGTGCCTGGAGTGTGGGTAAGAGGGACACTGAAGCTTTCTTT.

This clonotype appeared many times. The chain employs TRBV20-1 and TRBJ2-1, with D possibly TRBD2 on 6 matching bases. CDR3 length equals 14 residues. From germline, CDR1 is DFQATT and CDR2 SNEGSKA (reference sequence). CDR3 amino acids: CRADGGTPYNEQFF. The CDR3, as DNA: TGCAGGGCTGACGGAGGGACCCCCTACAATGAGCAGTTCTTC.

This clonotype was recorded at least ten times. This sequence joins TRBV29-1 and TRBJ1-1; D gene ambiguous. The CDR3 contains 11 residues. Looked up from germline, CDR1 is SQVTM and CDR2 is ANQGSEA. Trimming stripped 7 bases from V and 2 bases from J, with 8 bases between. In nucleotides, the CDR3 is TGCAGCGCCCCCAGTAACACTGAAGCTTTCTTT. Translating gives CSAPSNTEAFF.

This clonotype appeared many times. The V and J genes are TRBV5-1 and TRBJ2-2, with D uncertain. The length of the CDR3 is 14 residues. Germline lookup yields CDR1 SGHRS and CDR2 YFSETQ. Trimming cost V 4 bases and J 4 bases, with 11 bases left between them. CDR3 DNA sequence: TGCGCCAGCAGCCTTGGAAGTCCCACCGGGGAGCTGTTTTTT. Translation: CASSLGSPTGELFF.

This clonotype was picked up many times. J is TRBJ2-1 and V is TRBV20-1; tentative D call: TRBD2 (5 bases). The CDR3 consists of 16 residues. Germline V gene data show CDR1 as DFQATT and CDR2 as SNEGSKA (reference sequence). V lost 3 bases and J lost 4, with 19 bases in between. CDR3 loop: CSARAESSGFYNEQFF. The CDR3 DNA reads as TGCAGTGCTAGGGCCGAATCCTCGGGGTTTTACAATGAGCAGTTCTTC.

The chain carries TRBV3-1 and TRBJ2-5; 9 nucleotides line up with TRBD2. Germline loops: CDR1 LGHDT, CDR2 YNNKEL (reference sequence). The CDR3 sequence is 15 residues long. V lost 5 bases, J lost 7 bases, and 11 bases stayed unmatched. The CDR3 region is CASSYGVAGAMTQYF. CDR3 DNA: TGTGCCAGCAGCTATGGGGTAGCGGGGGCTATGACCCAGTACTTC.

Many counts were recorded for this clonotype. This chain links TRBV12-3 or TRBV12-4 with TRBJ1-2; tentative D call: TRBD1 (6 bases). This CDR3 contains 11 residues. Trimming took off 6 bases at V and 10 bases at J, with 12 bases between the two ends. The CDR3 region has the DNA TGTGCCAGCAGGTATACAGGGAACTACACCTTC. Its translation: CASRYTGNYTF.

This clonotype was detected ten times or more. V usage is TRBV19 and J usage is TRBJ2-1; D unresolved. The CDR3 has 15 residues. Trimming shortened V by 1 base and J by 7 bases, and 14 bases separated the two germline ends. Germline V gene lookup returns CDR1 LNHDA and CDR2 SQIVND (reference sequence). The DNA of the CDR3 is TGTGCCAGTAGTATAGGATCTGGGCAGTTGAATGAGCAGTTCTTC. This encodes CASSIGSGQLNEQFF.